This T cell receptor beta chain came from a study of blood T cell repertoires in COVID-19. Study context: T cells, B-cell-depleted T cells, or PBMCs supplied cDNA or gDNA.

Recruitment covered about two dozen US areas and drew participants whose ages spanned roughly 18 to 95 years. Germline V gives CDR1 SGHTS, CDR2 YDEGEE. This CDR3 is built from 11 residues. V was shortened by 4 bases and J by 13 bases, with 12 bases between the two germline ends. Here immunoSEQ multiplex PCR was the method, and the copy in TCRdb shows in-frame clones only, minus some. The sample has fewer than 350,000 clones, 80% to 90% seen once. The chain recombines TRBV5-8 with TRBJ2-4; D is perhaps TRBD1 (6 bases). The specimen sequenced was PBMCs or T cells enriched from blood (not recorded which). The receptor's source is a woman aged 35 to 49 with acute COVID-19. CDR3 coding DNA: TGTGCCAGCAGCCCCCGGACAGAACAGTACTTC. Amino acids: CASSPRTEQYF.